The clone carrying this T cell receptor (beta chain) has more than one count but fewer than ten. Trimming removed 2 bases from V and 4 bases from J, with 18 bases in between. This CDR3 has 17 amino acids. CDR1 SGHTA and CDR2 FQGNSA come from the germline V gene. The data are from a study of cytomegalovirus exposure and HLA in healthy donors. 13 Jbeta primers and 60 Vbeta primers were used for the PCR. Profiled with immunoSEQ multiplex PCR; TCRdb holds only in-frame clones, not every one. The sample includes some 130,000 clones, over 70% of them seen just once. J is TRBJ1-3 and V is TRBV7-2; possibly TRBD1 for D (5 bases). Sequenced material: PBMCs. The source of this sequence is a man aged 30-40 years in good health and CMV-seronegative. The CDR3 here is CASSLFNRLGLGNTIYF. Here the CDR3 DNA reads TGTGCCAGCAGCTTATTTAATAGATTGGGGCTCGGAAACACCATATATTTT.